Listed below are T cell receptor beta chains from one sample, sequenced in a study of blood T cells in healthy people across ages. TCRdb re-analysed the 5' RACE reads in MiXCR, keeping a single row per CDR3 protein. The sample holds 1.4 million or so distinct CDR3 sequences, 40% to 45% seen once. Sequencing used blood. The origin of the receptors is a woman in her late teens or twenties in good health. CDR3s include the opening cysteine and the closing phenylalanine or tryptophan. D genes are given only for firm matches. Clone size appears in some rows only: once, few, many, or a class for an expanded clone.

clone size: few
V gene: TRBV20-1
D gene: .
J gene: TRBJ2-7
CDR3 DNA: TGCAGTGCTAGCGGGGCAGGAGACTACTACGAGCAGTACTTC
CDR3 protein: CSASGAGDYYEQYF

clone size: once
V gene: TRBV27
D gene: .
J gene: TRBJ1-5
CDR3 DNA: TGTGCCAGGGGGCTTGGAATCACCCCCTTGAGACCTACACATCAGCCCCAGCATTTT
CDR3 protein: CARGLGITPLRPTHQPQHF

clone size: few
V gene: TRBV10-3
D gene: TRBD1
J gene: TRBJ2-7
CDR3 DNA: TGTGCCATCAGAGATCCGGGACAGAGCTCCTACGAGCAGTACTTC
CDR3 protein: CAIRDPGQSSYEQYF

clone size: once
V gene: TRBV3-1
D gene: TRBD1
J gene: TRBJ2-3
CDR3 DNA: TGTGCCAGCAGCCAAGTCATGAATAGGGGGCTGACTAGCACAGATACGCAGTATTTT
CDR3 protein: CASSQVMNRGLTSTDTQYF

clone size: .
V gene: TRBV20-1
D gene: .
J gene: TRBJ2-7
CDR3 DNA: TGCAGTGCTAGAGAATCCCCAGACAGGCGTGTCTCCTACGAGCAGTACTTC
CDR3 protein: CSARESPDRRVSYEQYF

clone size: .
V gene: TRBV5-4
D gene: .
J gene: TRBJ2-1
CDR3 DNA: TGTGCCAGCAGCTTGGAGACAAGGAGGGTCAATGAGCAGTTCTTC
CDR3 protein: CASSLETRRVNEQFF

clone size: .
V gene: TRBV4-3
D gene: .
J gene: TRBJ2-2
CDR3 DNA: TGCGCCAGCAGCCAAGAATGGGACCCGGAATACACCGGGGAGCTGTTTTTT
CDR3 protein: CASSQEWDPEYTGELFF

clone size: once
V gene: TRBV29-1
D gene: TRBD1
J gene: TRBJ1-2
CDR3 DNA: TGCAGCGTTGAAGGGGGGACAGGAGATAACTATGGCTACACCTTC
CDR3 protein: CSVEGGTGDNYGYTF

clone size: once
V gene: TRBV4-3
D gene: .
J gene: TRBJ2-7
CDR3 DNA: TGCGCCAGCAGCCAAGACAGGCACAGGACCTCCTACGAGCAGTACTTC
CDR3 protein: CASSQDRHRTSYEQYF

clone size: few
V gene: TRBV20-1
D gene: .
J gene: TRBJ2-7
CDR3 DNA: TGCAGTGCTAGAGGGGCGGAACACTCCTACGAGCAGTACTTC
CDR3 protein: CSARGAEHSYEQYF

clone size: .
V gene: TRBV7-2
D gene: .
J gene: TRBJ1-1
CDR3 DNA: TGTGCCAGCAGCTTAGTCGCCGGGTCTTACACTGAAGCTTTCTTT
CDR3 protein: CASSLVAGSYTEAFF

clone size: .
V gene: TRBV10-3
D gene: .
J gene: TRBJ1-2
CDR3 DNA: TGTGCCATCAGTGAGGTCTTGAGTGGCTACACCTTC
CDR3 protein: CAISEVLSGYTF

clone size: few
V gene: TRBV20-1
D gene: .
J gene: TRBJ2-3
CDR3 DNA: TGCAGTGCTCCAGCGCTAGGCACAGATACGCAGTATTTT
CDR3 protein: CSAPALGTDTQYF

clone size: .
V gene: TRBV20-1
D gene: TRBD1
J gene: TRBJ1-2
CDR3 DNA: TGCAGTACTACGGGACAGGGGAACTATGGCTACACCTTC
CDR3 protein: CSTTGQGNYGYTF

clone size: few
V gene: TRBV5-6
D gene: .
J gene: TRBJ1-1
CDR3 DNA: TGTGCCAGCAGATACCTGGTCAGGATGAACACTGAAGCTTTCTTT
CDR3 protein: CASRYLVRMNTEAFF

clone size: many
V gene: TRBV7-2
D gene: .
J gene: TRBJ2-3
CDR3 DNA: TGTGCCAGCAGCTCCGGACGTTTCAGAGATACGCAGTATTTT
CDR3 protein: CASSSGRFRDTQYF

clone size: few
V gene: TRBV12-3/TRBV12-4
D gene: TRBD2
J gene: TRBJ2-5
CDR3 DNA: TGTGCCAGCAGCGATAGGGGAGCGGGGGTTAAGACCCAGTACTTC
CDR3 protein: CASSDRGAGVKTQYF

clone size: .
V gene: TRBV3-1
D gene: .
J gene: TRBJ2-5
CDR3 DNA: TGTGCCAGCAGCCAAAGGACGACTACCTCGGGAGAGACCCAGTACTTC
CDR3 protein: CASSQRTTTSGETQYF

clone size: many
V gene: TRBV4-1
D gene: .
J gene: TRBJ2-7
CDR3 DNA: TGCGCCAGCAGCCAAGTAGGACGTCGACCTTACGAGCAGTACTTC
CDR3 protein: CASSQVGRRPYEQYF

clone size: .
V gene: TRBV6-2/TRBV6-3
D gene: .
J gene: TRBJ2-7
CDR3 DNA: TGTGCCAGCAGTTACGTTGGGGAGGTCTACGAGCAGTACTTC
CDR3 protein: CASSYVGEVYEQYF

clone size: few
V gene: TRBV18
D gene: .
J gene: TRBJ2-3
CDR3 DNA: TGTGCCAGCTCACCAATCCAGGGCATAGATACGCAGTATTTT
CDR3 protein: CASSPIQGIDTQYF

clone size: many
V gene: TRBV18
D gene: TRBD1
J gene: TRBJ2-5
CDR3 DNA: TGTGCCAGCTCACGGAATACGGGACAGACGCAAGAGACCCAGTACTTC
CDR3 protein: CASSRNTGQTQETQYF

clone size: .
V gene: TRBV27
D gene: TRBD1
J gene: TRBJ2-1
CDR3 DNA: TGTGCCAGCAGTCGACAGGGGCAAAACAATGAGCAGTTCTTC
CDR3 protein: CASSRQGQNNEQFF

clone size: few
V gene: TRBV4-3
D gene: .
J gene: TRBJ2-1
CDR3 DNA: TGCGCCAGCAGCCAAGATGGGCTAGCCTATGAGCAGTTCTTC
CDR3 protein: CASSQDGLAYEQFF

clone size: .
V gene: TRBV20-1
D gene: .
J gene: TRBJ2-3
CDR3 DNA: TGCAGTGCTAGTCCCCGCGTAGCGGTAGATACGCAGTATTTT
CDR3 protein: CSASPRVAVDTQYF